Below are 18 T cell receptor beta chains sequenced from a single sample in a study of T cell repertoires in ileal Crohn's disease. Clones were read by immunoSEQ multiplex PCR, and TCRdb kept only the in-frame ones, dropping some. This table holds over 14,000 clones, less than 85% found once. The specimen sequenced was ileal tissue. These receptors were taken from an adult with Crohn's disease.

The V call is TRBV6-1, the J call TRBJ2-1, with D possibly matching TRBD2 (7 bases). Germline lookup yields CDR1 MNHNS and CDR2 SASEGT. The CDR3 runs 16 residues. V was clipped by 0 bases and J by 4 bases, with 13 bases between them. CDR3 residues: CASSEAWGGLYNEQFF. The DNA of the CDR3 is TGTGCCAGCAGTGAAGCGTGGGGGGGCCTTTACAATGAGCAGTTCTTC.

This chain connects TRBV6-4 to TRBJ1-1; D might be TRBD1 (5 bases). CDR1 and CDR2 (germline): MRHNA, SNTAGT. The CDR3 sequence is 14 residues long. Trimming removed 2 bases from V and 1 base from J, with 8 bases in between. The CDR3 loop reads CASSDGGGNTEAFF. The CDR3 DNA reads TGTGCCAGCAGTGACGGCGGGGGGAACACTGAAGCTTTCTTT.

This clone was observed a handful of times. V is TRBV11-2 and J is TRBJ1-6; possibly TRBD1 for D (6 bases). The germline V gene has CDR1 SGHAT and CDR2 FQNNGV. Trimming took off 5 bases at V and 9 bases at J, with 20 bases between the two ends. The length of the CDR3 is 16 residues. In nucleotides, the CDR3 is TGTGCCAGCAGCCCCCGGACAGCCCTCGGTAGTTCACCCCTCCACTTT. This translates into CASSPRTALGSSPLHF.

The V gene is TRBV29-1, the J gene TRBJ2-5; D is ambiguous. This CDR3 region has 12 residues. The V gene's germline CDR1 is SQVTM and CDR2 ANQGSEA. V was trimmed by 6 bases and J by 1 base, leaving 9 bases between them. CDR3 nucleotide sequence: TGCAGCGTCCCCTTTCGCCAAGAGACCCAGTACTTC. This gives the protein CSVPFRQETQYF.

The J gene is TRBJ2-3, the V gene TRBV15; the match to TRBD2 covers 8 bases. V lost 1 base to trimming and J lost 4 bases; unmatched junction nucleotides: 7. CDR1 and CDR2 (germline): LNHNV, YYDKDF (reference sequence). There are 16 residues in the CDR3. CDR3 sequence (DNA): TGTGCCACCAGCAGAGCCGGACTAGCATCCGCAGATACGCAGTATTTT. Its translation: CATSRAGLASADTQYF.

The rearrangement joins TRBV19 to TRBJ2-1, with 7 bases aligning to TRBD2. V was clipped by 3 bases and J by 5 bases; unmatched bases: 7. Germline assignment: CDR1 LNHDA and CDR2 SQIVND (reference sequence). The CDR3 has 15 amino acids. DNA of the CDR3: TGTGCCAGTAGTATTCCCAGCGGGACGCACAATGAGCAGTTCTTC. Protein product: CASSIPSGTHNEQFF.

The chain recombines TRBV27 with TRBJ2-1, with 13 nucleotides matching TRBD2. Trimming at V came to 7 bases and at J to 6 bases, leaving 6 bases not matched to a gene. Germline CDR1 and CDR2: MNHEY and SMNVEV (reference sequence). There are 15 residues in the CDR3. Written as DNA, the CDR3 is TGTGCCAGCACCGAACTAGCGGGGGGGCGCAATGAGCAGTTCTTC. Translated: CASTELAGGRNEQFF.

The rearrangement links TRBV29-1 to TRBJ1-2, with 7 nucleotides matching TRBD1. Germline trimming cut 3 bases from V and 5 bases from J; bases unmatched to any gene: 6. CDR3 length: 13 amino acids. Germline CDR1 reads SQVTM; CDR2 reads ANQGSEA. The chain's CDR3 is CSVDPDREYGYTF. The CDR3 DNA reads TGCAGCGTTGACCCTGACAGGGAGTATGGCTACACCTTC.

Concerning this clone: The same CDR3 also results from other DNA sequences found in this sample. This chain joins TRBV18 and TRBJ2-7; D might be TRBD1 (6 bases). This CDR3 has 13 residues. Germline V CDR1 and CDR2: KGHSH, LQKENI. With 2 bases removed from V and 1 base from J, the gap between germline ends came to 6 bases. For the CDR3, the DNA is TGTGCCAGCTCACCAGGACAGTCCTACGAGCAGTACTTC. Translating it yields CASSPGQSYEQYF.

CDR3 sequence: CASTPGRGTGELFF. The CDR3 DNA is TGTGCCAGCACGCCAGGCCGGGGCACCGGGGAGCTGTTTTTT. V usage is TRBV11-3 and J usage is TRBJ2-2; D may be TRBD2 (5 bases). The V and J ends lost 7 bases and 4 bases respectively, with 13 bases between them. Germline values: CDR1 SGHNT, CDR2 YENEEA. The CDR3 contains 14 residues.

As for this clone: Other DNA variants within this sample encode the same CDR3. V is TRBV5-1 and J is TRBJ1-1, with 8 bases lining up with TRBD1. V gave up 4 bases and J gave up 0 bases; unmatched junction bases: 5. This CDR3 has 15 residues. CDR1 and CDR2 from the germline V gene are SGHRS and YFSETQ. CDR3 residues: CASSIGQGMNTEAFF. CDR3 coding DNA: TGCGCCAGCAGCATAGGACAGGGAATGAACACTGAAGCTTTCTTT.

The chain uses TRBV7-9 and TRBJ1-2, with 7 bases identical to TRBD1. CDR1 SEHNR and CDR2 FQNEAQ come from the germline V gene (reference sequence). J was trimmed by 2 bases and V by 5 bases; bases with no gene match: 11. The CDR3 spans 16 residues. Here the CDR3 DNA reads TGTGCCAGCAGCATGGAGGGGGCAGGGGCGAACTATGGCTACACCTTC. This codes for CASSMEGAGANYGYTF.

In nucleotides, the CDR3 is TGTGCCAGCAGCCAAACGGCGGTGCTCCCCCTCCACTTT. Its translation: CASSQTAVLPLHF. The gene calls are TRBV6-1 and TRBJ1-6; D unresolved. Germline values: CDR1 MNHNS, CDR2 SASEGT. The length of the CDR3 is 13 residues. V dropped 6 bases and J dropped 13 bases, with 16 bases sitting between them.

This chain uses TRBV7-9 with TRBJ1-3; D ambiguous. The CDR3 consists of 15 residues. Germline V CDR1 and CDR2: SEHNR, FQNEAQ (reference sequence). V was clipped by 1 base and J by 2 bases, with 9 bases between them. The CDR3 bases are TGTGCCAGCAGCTTAGAACAGTTAGCTGGAAACACCATATATTTT. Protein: CASSLEQLAGNTIYF. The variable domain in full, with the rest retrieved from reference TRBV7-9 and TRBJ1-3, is DTGVSQNPRHKITKRGQNVTFRCDPISEHNRLYWYRQTLGQGPEFLTYFQNEAQLEKSRLLSDRFSAERPKGSFSTLEIQRTEQGDSAMYLCASSLEQLAGNTIYFGEGSWLTVV.

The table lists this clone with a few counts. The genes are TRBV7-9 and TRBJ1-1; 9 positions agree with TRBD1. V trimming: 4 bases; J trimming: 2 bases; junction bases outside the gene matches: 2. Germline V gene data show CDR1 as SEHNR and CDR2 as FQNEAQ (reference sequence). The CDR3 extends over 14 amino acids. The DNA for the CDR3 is TGTGCCAGCAGCTCGGGACAGGGAAACACTGAAGCTTTCTTT. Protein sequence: CASSSGQGNTEAFF. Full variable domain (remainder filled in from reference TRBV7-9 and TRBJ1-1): DTGVSQNPRHKITKRGQNVTFRCDPISEHNRLYWYRQTLGQGPEFLTYFQNEAQLEKSRLLSDRFSAERPKGSFSTLEIQRTEQGDSAMYLCASSSGQGNTEAFFGQGTRLTVV.

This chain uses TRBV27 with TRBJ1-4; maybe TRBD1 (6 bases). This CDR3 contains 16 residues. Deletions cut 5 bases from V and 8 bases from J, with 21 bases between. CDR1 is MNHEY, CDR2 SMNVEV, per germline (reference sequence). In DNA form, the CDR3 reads TGTGCCAGCAGTCACATATATACAGGGTTCCGGGAAAAACTGTTTTTT. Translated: CASSHIYTGFREKLFF.

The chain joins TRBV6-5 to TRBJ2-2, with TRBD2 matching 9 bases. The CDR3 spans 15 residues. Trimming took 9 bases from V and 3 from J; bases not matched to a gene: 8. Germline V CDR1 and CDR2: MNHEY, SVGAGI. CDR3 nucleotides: TGTGCCAGTACTAAGCGGGGGGTAGACACCGGGGAGCTGTTTTTT. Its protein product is CASTKRGVDTGELFF.

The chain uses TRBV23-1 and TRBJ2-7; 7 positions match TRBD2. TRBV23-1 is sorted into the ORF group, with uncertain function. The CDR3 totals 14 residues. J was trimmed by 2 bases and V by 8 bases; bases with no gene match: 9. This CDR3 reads CASGLAENPYEQYV. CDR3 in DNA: TGCGCCAGCGGGCTAGCGGAAAACCCCTACGAGCAGTACGTC.